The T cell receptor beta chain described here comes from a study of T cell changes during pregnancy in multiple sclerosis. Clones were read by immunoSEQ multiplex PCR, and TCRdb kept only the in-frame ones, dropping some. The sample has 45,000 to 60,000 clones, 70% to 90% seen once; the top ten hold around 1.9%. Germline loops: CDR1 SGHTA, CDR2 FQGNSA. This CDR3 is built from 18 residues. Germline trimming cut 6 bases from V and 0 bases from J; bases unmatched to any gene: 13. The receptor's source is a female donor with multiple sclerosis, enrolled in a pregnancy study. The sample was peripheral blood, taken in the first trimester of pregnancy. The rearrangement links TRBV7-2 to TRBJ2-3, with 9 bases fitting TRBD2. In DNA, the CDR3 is TGTGCCAGCAGGTACCTAGCGGGGCCACCCTCTAGCACAGATACGCAGTATTTT. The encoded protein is CASRYLAGPPSSTDTQYF.